A selection of T cell receptor beta chains follows, all from one sample in a study of glioma-infiltrating T cells. MiXCR was run by TCRdb on the multiplex PCR reads, yielding one entry per CDR3 protein. The table includes roughly 200,000 distinct CDR3 sequences, around 30% detected once. Sequencing was performed on glioma tissue, nonneoplastic brain tissue, or PBMCs (not recorded which). All receptors come from a human donor with low-grade glioma or glioblastoma, undergoing nonglioma brain surgery, or in good health (not recorded which). The CDR3 runs from the conserved cysteine through the conserved F or W. The order of the fields is clone size, D gene, J gene, V gene, CDR3 DNA, CDR3 protein. D genes are given only for firm matches. The size field is filled for only some rows; it gives once, few, many or a size class.

clone_size: .
d_call: .
j_call: TRBJ2-5
v_call: TRBV6-8
cdr3_nt: TGTGCCAGCAGTTACTCTTGGGGGGCCAAGTACTTC
cdr3_aa: CASSYSWGAKYF

clone_size: many
d_call: .
j_call: TRBJ2-3
v_call: TRBV10-3
cdr3_nt: TGTGCCATCCGGCAGGGAGCCACAGATACGCAGTATTTT
cdr3_aa: CAIRQGATDTQYF

clone_size: many
d_call: .
j_call: TRBJ2-5
v_call: TRBV18
cdr3_nt: TGTGCCAGCTCACCGAGAACAGAGTTCTACCAAGAGACCCAGTACTTC
cdr3_aa: CASSPRTEFYQETQYF

clone_size: .
d_call: TRBD1
j_call: TRBJ1-2
v_call: TRBV5-1
cdr3_nt: TGCGCCAGCAGCTTGTCCGCTTCGGACAGGCCGTTCGGTGGCTACACCTTC
cdr3_aa: CASSLSASDRPFGGYTF

clone_size: many
d_call: .
j_call: TRBJ2-3
v_call: TRBV19
cdr3_nt: TGTGCCAGTAGTATCAGCAGGATCACAGATACGCAGTATTTT
cdr3_aa: CASSISRITDTQYF

clone_size: .
d_call: TRBD2
j_call: TRBJ2-1
v_call: TRBV6-1
cdr3_nt: TGTGCCAGCAGTGAACTAGCGGGAGCTAACGAGCAGTTCTTC
cdr3_aa: CASSELAGANEQFF

clone_size: many
d_call: .
j_call: TRBJ2-5
v_call: TRBV7-8
cdr3_nt: TGTGCCAGCAGCCCAGGACGGTTCCAAGAGACCCAGTACTTC
cdr3_aa: CASSPGRFQETQYF

clone_size: .
d_call: TRBD1
j_call: TRBJ2-3
v_call: TRBV7-2
cdr3_nt: TGTGCCAGCAGCCCTGGACAGGTCGGCGAACTTAGCACAGATACGCAGTATTTT
cdr3_aa: CASSPGQVGELSTDTQYF

clone_size: many
d_call: .
j_call: TRBJ2-7
v_call: TRBV3-1
cdr3_nt: TGTGCCAGCAGCCAAGAGGGAGGTCACGAGCAGTACTTC
cdr3_aa: CASSQEGGHEQYF

clone_size: many
d_call: TRBD2
j_call: TRBJ2-3
v_call: TRBV7-2
cdr3_nt: TGTGCCAGCAGCTTGGCGGGAGGGCCCCCAGATACGCAGTATTTT
cdr3_aa: CASSLAGGPPDTQYF

clone_size: .
d_call: TRBD1
j_call: TRBJ2-5
v_call: TRBV24-1
cdr3_nt: TGTGCCACCAGTGATCCCGGGACAGGGGGCTCGGAGACCCAGTACTTC
cdr3_aa: CATSDPGTGGSETQYF

clone_size: .
d_call: .
j_call: TRBJ1-1
v_call: TRBV6-2/TRBV6-3
cdr3_nt: TGTGCCATCTCTCCTGGTGGCTGGAAGTCGAACACTGAAGCTTTCTTT
cdr3_aa: CAISPGGWKSNTEAFF

clone_size: many
d_call: .
j_call: TRBJ2-5
v_call: TRBV7-2
cdr3_nt: TGTGCCAGCAGCCCTCTTCCCCCCAGGGGTAGTGAGACCCAGTACTTC
cdr3_aa: CASSPLPPRGSETQYF

clone_size: .
d_call: .
j_call: TRBJ1-6
v_call: TRBV7-9
cdr3_nt: TGTGCCAGCAGCCCCCGCCCAAGCTCCTATAATTCACCCCTCCACTTT
cdr3_aa: CASSPRPSSYNSPLHF

clone_size: many
d_call: TRBD2
j_call: TRBJ2-1
v_call: TRBV27
cdr3_nt: TGTGCCAGCAGTGCAGACCTAGCGGGTGGGGGGTATGATGAGCAGTTCTTC
cdr3_aa: CASSADLAGGGYDEQFF

clone_size: few
d_call: TRBD2
j_call: TRBJ2-4
v_call: TRBV12-3/TRBV12-4
cdr3_nt: TGTGCCAGCAGCCTCACTAGCGGGGTGGGAGCCAAAAACATTCAGTACTTC
cdr3_aa: CASSLTSGVGAKNIQYF

clone_size: few
d_call: .
j_call: TRBJ1-1
v_call: TRBV7-9
cdr3_nt: TGTGCCACCTCTGATTTGGTGAACACTGAAGCTTTCTTT
cdr3_aa: CATSDLVNTEAFF

clone_size: many
d_call: .
j_call: TRBJ2-1
v_call: TRBV6-2/TRBV6-3
cdr3_nt: TGTGCCAGCAGCGACAAGGGGCTAGCGATAGGGGATGAGCAGTTCTTC
cdr3_aa: CASSDKGLAIGDEQFF

clone_size: .
d_call: TRBD1
j_call: TRBJ2-3
v_call: TRBV9
cdr3_nt: TGTGCCAGCAGCGTAACCTCCCAGGGGGAAGATACGCAGTATTTT
cdr3_aa: CASSVTSQGEDTQYF

clone_size: many
d_call: TRBD1
j_call: TRBJ1-2
v_call: TRBV20-1
cdr3_nt: TGCAGTGCTGAAGGACAGGCGGCCGGCGGCTACACCTTC
cdr3_aa: CSAEGQAAGGYTF

clone_size: many
d_call: TRBD1
j_call: TRBJ1-5
v_call: TRBV18
cdr3_nt: TGTGCCAGCTCTGGACAGACAGGGAGCAATCAGCCCCAGCATTTT
cdr3_aa: CASSGQTGSNQPQHF

clone_size: .
d_call: .
j_call: TRBJ2-6
v_call: TRBV6-1
cdr3_nt: TGTGCCAGCAGGGGGACGGCCCAGGGCTGCGGGGCCAACGTCCTGACTTTC
cdr3_aa: CASRGTAQGCGANVLTF

clone_size: many
d_call: .
j_call: TRBJ2-3
v_call: TRBV6-1
cdr3_nt: TGTGCCAGCAGTTTACGAACAGCGACAGATACGCAGTATTTT
cdr3_aa: CASSLRTATDTQYF

clone_size: many
d_call: .
j_call: TRBJ2-6
v_call: TRBV6-2/TRBV6-3
cdr3_nt: TGTGCCAGCAGCCAGGGGGGATCGGGTACTGGGGCCAACGTCCTGACTTTC
cdr3_aa: CASSQGGSGTGANVLTF

clone_size: many
d_call: TRBD2
j_call: TRBJ2-1
v_call: TRBV27
cdr3_nt: TGTGCCAGCACCGGGACTAGCGGAAACAATGAGCAGTTCTTC
cdr3_aa: CASTGTSGNNEQFF

clone_size: .
d_call: .
j_call: TRBJ2-3
v_call: TRBV20-1
cdr3_nt: TGCAGTGCCCGAGACCCCAGCACAGATACGAAATATTTT
cdr3_aa: CSARDPSTDTKYF

clone_size: many
d_call: TRBD1
j_call: TRBJ2-2
v_call: TRBV10-3
cdr3_nt: TGTGCCATCGGGGACAGGAGCACCGGGGAGCTGTTTTTT
cdr3_aa: CAIGDRSTGELFF

clone_size: many
d_call: .
j_call: TRBJ1-6
v_call: TRBV4-3
cdr3_nt: TGCGCCAGCAGCCAAGACGCGGCTAACTATAATTCACCCCTCCACTTT
cdr3_aa: CASSQDAANYNSPLHF

clone_size: many
d_call: TRBD2
j_call: TRBJ2-2
v_call: TRBV3-1
cdr3_nt: TGTGCCAGCAGCCCGGCTAGCGGAACGAACACCGGGGAGCTGTTTTTT
cdr3_aa: CASSPASGTNTGELFF

clone_size: few
d_call: .
j_call: TRBJ1-1
v_call: TRBV12-3/TRBV12-4
cdr3_nt: TGTGCCAGCAGTTTCCGGGGGCTTCGCACTGAAGCTTTCTTT
cdr3_aa: CASSFRGLRTEAFF

clone_size: .
d_call: TRBD2
j_call: TRBJ2-5
v_call: TRBV6-6
cdr3_nt: TGTGCCAGCAGAGGTAGCGGGAGCGGGGACCAAGAGACCCAGTACTTC
cdr3_aa: CASRGSGSGDQETQYF

clone_size: .
d_call: .
j_call: TRBJ2-3
v_call: TRBV20-1
cdr3_nt: TGCAGTTCTAGAGAGAGGACAGATACGCAGTATTTT
cdr3_aa: CSSRERTDTQYF